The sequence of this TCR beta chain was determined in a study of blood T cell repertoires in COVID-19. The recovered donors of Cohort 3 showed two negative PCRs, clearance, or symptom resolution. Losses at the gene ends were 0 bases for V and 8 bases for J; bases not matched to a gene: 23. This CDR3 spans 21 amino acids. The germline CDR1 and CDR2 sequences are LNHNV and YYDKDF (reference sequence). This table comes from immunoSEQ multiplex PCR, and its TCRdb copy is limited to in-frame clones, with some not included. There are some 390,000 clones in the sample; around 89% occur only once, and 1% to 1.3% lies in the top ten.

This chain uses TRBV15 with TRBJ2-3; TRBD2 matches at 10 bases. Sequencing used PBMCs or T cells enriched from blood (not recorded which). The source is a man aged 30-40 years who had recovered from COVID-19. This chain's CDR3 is CATSREHRELAGPLVQVTQYF. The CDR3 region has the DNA TGTGCCACCAGCAGAGAGCACAGGGAACTAGCGGGACCCCTAGTTCAGGTTACGCAGTATTTT.